Presented here are 5 T cell receptor beta chains from one specimen sequenced in a study of post-analysis software for immune sequencing data. Study conclusions and caveats: Controls showed lower frequencies than patients for four to six TRBV segments, and TRBV5-6, TRBV5-1 and TRBV20-1 were among these.

Carried by the TCR beta cDNA libraries were unique molecular identifiers. Each CDR3 protein is one row after TCRdb ran MiXCR on the PCR reads. The sample includes 350,000 to 450,000 distinct CDR3 sequences, over 30% of them seen just once. These receptors have no identified antigens. The sequenced sample was blood. These receptors were collected from a girl aged 2-9 years with multiple sclerosis.

CDR3 DNA: TGCAGCGGGAATCAGGCTAGCCAAGAGACCCAGTACTTC. Translating gives CSGNQASQETQYF. The chain combines TRBV29-1 with TRBJ2-5; D remains unclear. CDR3 length: 13 residues. The ends were cut back, 7 bases at V and 1 base at J, with 13 bases in the middle. Germline V CDR1 and CDR2: SQVTM, ANQGSEA.

The gene calls are TRBV5-1 and TRBJ2-3; possible D gene TRBD2, 5 bases. V was pared by 4 bases and J by 1 base, with 16 bases between. The CDR3 length is 16 residues. CDR1 and CDR2 from the germline V gene are SGHRS and YFSETQ. For the CDR3, the DNA is TGCGCCAGCAGCCTTACTAGAATGGTGGGCACAGATACGCAGTATTTT. This gives the protein CASSLTRMVGTDTQYF.

This clonotype was counted a few times. The V call is TRBV29-1, the J call TRBJ2-2; D unresolved. Germline V gene lookup returns CDR1 SQVTM and CDR2 ANQGSEA. CDR3 length: 13 residues. Trimming removed 3 bases from V and 0 bases from J, with 5 bases in between. CDR3 nucleotides: TGCAGCGTTGATGGGCCGAACACCGGGGAGCTGTTTTTT. It specifies CSVDGPNTGELFF.

The chain employs TRBV10-2 and TRBJ1-5; D unresolved. This CDR3 comprises 13 residues. The germline gives CDR1 WSHSY, CDR2 SAAADI. V gave up 5 bases and J gave up 7 bases, with 12 bases separating them. The CDR3 region is CASSIGGEQPQHF. The DNA for the CDR3 is TGCGCCAGCAGTATCGGCGGAGAACAGCCCCAGCATTTT.

The rearrangement uses TRBV15 and TRBJ1-2; D is unclear. CDR3 length: 14 amino acids. The V and J ends lost 0 bases and 8 bases respectively, with 13 bases between them. CDR1 and CDR2 from the germline V gene are LNHNV and YYDKDF (reference sequence). For the CDR3, the DNA is TGTGCCACCAGCAGAGAGGGCGTCGGCAGGGGCTACACCTTC. Translated: CATSREGVGRGYTF.